This T cell receptor (beta chain) is from a study of CD8+ T cells in alopecia areata. Germline V lookup: CDR1 SQVTM, CDR2 ANQGSEA. Trimming cost V 6 bases and J 3 bases, with 11 bases left between them. The CDR3 sequence is 12 residues long. This sample's treatment: oral pan-JAK inhibitor, 5-10 mg twice daily. The count of this clone is one. Investigators isolated RNA and reverse transcribed it into cDNA to act as the sequencing template. The protocol was immunoSEQ multiplex PCR, while the TCRdb copy is restricted to in-frame clones and leaves out a portion. This sample has some 190,000 clones, with 60% found just once.

The sample here was CD4+ T cells sorted from blood, taken at week 24, from a patient treated with tofacitinib. V usage is TRBV29-1 and J usage is TRBJ1-2, with D perhaps TRBD1 (5 bases). The TCR originated in a human donor with alopecia areata. Here the CDR3 DNA reads TGCAGCGTACGACAGACTGACTATGGCTACACCTTC. This codes for CSVRQTDYGYTF.